Listed below are T cell receptor beta chains from one sample, sequenced in a study of blood T cell repertoires in COVID-19. Produced via immunoSEQ multiplex PCR; TCRdb's table is partial and in-frame only. The sample includes some 150,000 clones, over 75% of them seen just once. The sample consisted of peripheral blood. Receptors originate from a man aged 60 to 75 who had recovered from COVID-19. Each CDR3 is given with its conserved first and last residue. Fields, in order: CDR3 protein, CDR3 DNA, clone size, J gene, V gene, D gene. The D gene is left open where the match is weak. Rows may omit the clone size; those that give it use once, few, many or a size class.

CASSIRVGNQPQHF	TGTGCCAGTAGTATTCGGGTGGGCAATCAGCCCCAGCATTTT	NA	TRBJ1-5	TRBV19	NA
CASSLYRGRIQYF	TGTGCCAGCAGTCTCTACAGGGGTCGCATTCAGTACTTC	NA	TRBJ2-4	TRBV6-5	TRBD1
CSVEVNLETQYF	TGCAGCGTTGAAGTTAATTTAGAGACCCAGTACTTC	NA	TRBJ2-5	TRBV29-1	NA
CASRDWGANYGYTF	TGTGCCAGCAGGGACTGGGGAGCTAACTATGGCTACACCTTC	NA	TRBJ1-2	TRBV13	NA
CSVEDGSGGPYEQYF	TGCAGCGTTGAAGATGGTAGCGGGGGACCCTACGAGCAGTACTTC	once	TRBJ2-7	TRBV29-1	TRBD2
CASSHSDRGLKQYF	TGTGCCAGCAGCCACTCGGACAGGGGGCTAAAGCAGTACTTC	NA	TRBJ2-7	TRBV7-9	TRBD1
CASSQEEVDSNQPQHF	TGTGCCAGCAGCCAAGAAGAGGTCGATAGCAATCAGCCCCAGCATTTT	NA	TRBJ1-5	TRBV3-1/TRBV3-2	NA
CASSLAQGQNEKLFF	TGTGCCAGCAGCTTAGCCCAGGGGCAAAATGAAAAACTGTTTTTT	NA	TRBJ1-4	TRBV11-2	NA
CASSPPGGSPTEAFF	TGTGCCAGCAGCCCACCGGGGGGGTCCCCCACTGAAGCTTTCTTT	NA	TRBJ1-1	TRBV7-8	NA
CASSHRDRANYGYTF	TGCGCCAGCAGCCATAGGGACAGGGCTAACTATGGCTACACCTTC	NA	TRBJ1-2	TRBV4-3	TRBD1
CASSPPTGVDLYSNQPQHF	TGTGCCAGTAGTCCGCCGACAGGCGTCGACCTTTATAGCAATCAGCCCCAGCATTTT	NA	TRBJ1-5	TRBV19	NA
CSAGKGYEQYF	TGCAGTGCTGGAAAGGGGTACGAGCAGTACTTC	NA	TRBJ2-7	TRBV20-1	NA
CASSRSTGSGTNEQFF	TGTGCCAGCAGCCGCTCAACAGGGAGTGGTACCAATGAGCAGTTCTTC	NA	TRBJ2-1	TRBV7-3	NA
CASSQMGLNYGYTF	TGTGCCAGCAGCCAAATGGGGCTTAACTATGGCTACACCTTC	NA	TRBJ1-2	TRBV7-2	NA
CASSLTAGGWTEAFF	TGTGCCAGCAGCTTAACGGCAGGGGGTTGGACTGAAGCTTTCTTT	few	TRBJ1-1	TRBV7-3	TRBD1
CASKPGQYYEQYF	TGTGCCAGCAAACCCGGACAGTACTACGAGCAGTACTTC	NA	TRBJ2-7	TRBV6-5	NA
CASRYRVEVLDTQYF	TGCGCCAGCAGGTACAGGGTGGAGGTTTTAGATACGCAGTATTTT	NA	TRBJ2-3	TRBV5-1	NA
CATSMDRAYNSPLHF	TGTGCCACCAGTATGGACAGGGCCTATAATTCACCCCTCCACTTT	NA	TRBJ1-6	TRBV15	TRBD1
CASSRGRGIYGYTF	TGTGCCAGCAGCCGAGGGAGAGGGATCTATGGCTACACCTTC	NA	TRBJ1-2	TRBV14	NA
CASSIKGQSTDTQYF	TGTGCCAGTAGTATAAAGGGACAATCCACAGATACGCAGTATTTT	NA	TRBJ2-3	TRBV19	NA
CASSWGVVGYTF	TGTGCCAGCAGCTGGGGGGTCGTTGGCTACACCTTC	NA	TRBJ1-2	TRBV11-1	NA
CASSEETGTNSPLHF	TGTGCCAGCAGTGAAGAAACAGGAACAAATTCACCCCTCCACTTT	NA	TRBJ1-6	TRBV6-1	NA
CATARDRGRYEQYF	TGTGCCACCGCCCGGGACAGGGGTAGGTACGAGCAGTACTTC	NA	TRBJ2-7	TRBV15	TRBD1
CASSPEPGQNQPQHF	TGTGCCAGCTCACCAGAGCCAGGGCAAAATCAGCCCCAGCATTTT	NA	TRBJ1-5	TRBV18	NA
CASSRDRVYEQYF	TGTGCCAGCAGCCGGGACAGGGTCTACGAGCAGTACTTC	NA	TRBJ2-7	TRBV6-5	TRBD1
CASSLDSYYEQYF	TGTGCCAGCAGCTTAGACTCTTATTACGAGCAGTACTTC	NA	TRBJ2-7	TRBV5-4	NA
CASSLTQGATGTEAFF	TGTGCCAGCTCACTAACACAGGGGGCAACTGGCACTGAAGCTTTCTTT	NA	TRBJ1-1	TRBV18	TRBD1
CASGAGSYNSPLHF	TGTGCCAGCGGGGCTGGCTCCTATAATTCACCCCTCCACTTT	NA	TRBJ1-6	TRBV3-1/TRBV3-2	NA
CAISGTGEESSPVNGYTF	TGTGCCATCAGTGGGACAGGGGAGGAAAGTTCCCCGGTGAATGGCTACACCTTC	NA	TRBJ1-2	TRBV10-3	TRBD1
CASSSEDGLLHF	TGCGCCAGCAGCTCGGAGGATGGACTCCTCCACTTT	NA	TRBJ1-6	TRBV5-1	NA
CASNPQGAGGELFF	TGTGCCAGCAACCCACAGGGGGCTGGCGGGGAGCTGTTTTTT	NA	TRBJ2-2	TRBV2	TRBD1
CASTGGGARETQYF	TGTGCCAGCACGGGGGGCGGGGCCAGGGAGACCCAGTACTTC	NA	TRBJ2-5	TRBV6-5	NA
CASSSPGTGNNGYTF	TGTGCCAGCAGCTCACCCGGGACAGGGAATAATGGCTACACCTTC	NA	TRBJ1-2	TRBV21-1	NA
CASSLPGGSYNEQFF	TGTGCCAGCAGCTTACCAGGGGGGTCCTACAATGAGCAGTTCTTC	NA	TRBJ2-1	TRBV7-2	NA
CAINPDTGELFF	TGTGCCATCAACCCGGACACCGGGGAGCTGTTTTTT	NA	TRBJ2-2	TRBV10-3	NA
CASSLAKLRVNTGELFF	TGTGCCAGCAGCTTAGCTAAGCTAAGAGTCAACACCGGGGAGCTGTTTTTT	NA	TRBJ2-2	TRBV7-2	NA
CASSSTGTGDTQYF	TGTGCCAGCAGCTCAACCGGGACAGGGGATACGCAGTATTTT	NA	TRBJ2-3	TRBV7-6	TRBD1